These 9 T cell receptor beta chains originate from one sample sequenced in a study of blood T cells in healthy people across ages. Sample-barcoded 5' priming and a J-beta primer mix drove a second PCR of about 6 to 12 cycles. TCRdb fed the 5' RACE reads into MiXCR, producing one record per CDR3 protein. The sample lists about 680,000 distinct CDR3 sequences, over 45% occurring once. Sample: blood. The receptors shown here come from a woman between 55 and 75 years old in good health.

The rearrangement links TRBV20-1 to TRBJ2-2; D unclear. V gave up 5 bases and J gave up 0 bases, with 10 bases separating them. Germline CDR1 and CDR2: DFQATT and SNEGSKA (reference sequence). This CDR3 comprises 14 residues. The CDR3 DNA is TGCAGTGCTCTCCGCGGCGCGAACACCGGGGAGCTGTTTTTT. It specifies CSALRGANTGELFF.

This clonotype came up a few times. The CDR3 loop is CASSPGRQNYEQYF. DNA for the CDR3: TGTGCCAGCAGCCCAGGGCGACAAAATTACGAGCAGTACTTC. V usage is TRBV7-2 and J usage is TRBJ2-7, with D maybe TRBD1 (5 bases). Trimming shortened V by 5 bases and J by 4 bases, and 15 bases separated the two germline ends. The CDR3 extends over 14 amino acids. Germline lookup yields CDR1 SGHTA and CDR2 FQGNSA.

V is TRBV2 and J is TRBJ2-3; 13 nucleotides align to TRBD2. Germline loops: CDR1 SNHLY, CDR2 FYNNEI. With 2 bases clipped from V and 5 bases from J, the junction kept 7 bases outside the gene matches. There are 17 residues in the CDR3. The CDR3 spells CASSEQRLAGGIDTQYF. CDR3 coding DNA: TGTGCCAGCAGTGAACAGCGACTAGCGGGAGGTATAGATACGCAGTATTTT. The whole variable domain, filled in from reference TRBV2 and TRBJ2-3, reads EPEVTQTPSHQVTQMGQEVILRCVPISNHLYFYWYRQILGQKVEFLVSFYNNEISEKSEIFDDQFSVERPDGSNFTLKIRSTKLEDSAMYFCASSEQRLAGGIDTQYFGPGTRLTVL.

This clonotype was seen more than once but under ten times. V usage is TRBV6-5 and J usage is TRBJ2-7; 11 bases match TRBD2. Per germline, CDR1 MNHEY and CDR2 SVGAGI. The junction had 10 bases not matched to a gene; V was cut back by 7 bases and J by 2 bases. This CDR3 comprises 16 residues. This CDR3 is CASTLLSSGRAYEQYF. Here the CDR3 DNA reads TGTGCCAGCACCCTCTTGAGTAGCGGGAGGGCCTACGAGCAGTACTTC.

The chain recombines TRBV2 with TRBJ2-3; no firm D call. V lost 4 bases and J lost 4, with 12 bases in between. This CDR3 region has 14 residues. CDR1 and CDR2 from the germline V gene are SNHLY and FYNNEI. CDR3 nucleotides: TGTGCCAGCAGTGTGGCTAGAGCCGCAGATACGCAGTATTTT. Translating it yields CASSVARAADTQYF.

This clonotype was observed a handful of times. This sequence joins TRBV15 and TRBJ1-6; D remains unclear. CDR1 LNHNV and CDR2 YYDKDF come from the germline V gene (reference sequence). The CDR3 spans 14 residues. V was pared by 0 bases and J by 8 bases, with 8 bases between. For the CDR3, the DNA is TGTGCCACCAGCAGAGATCTGACCCATTCACCCCTCCACTTT. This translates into CATSRDLTHSPLHF.

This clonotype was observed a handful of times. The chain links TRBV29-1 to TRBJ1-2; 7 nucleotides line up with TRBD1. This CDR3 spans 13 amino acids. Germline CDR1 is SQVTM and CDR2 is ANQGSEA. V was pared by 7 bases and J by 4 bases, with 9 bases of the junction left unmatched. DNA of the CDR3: TGCAGCGCAGACAGGGTTCGAAGCTATGGCTACACCTTC. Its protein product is CSADRVRSYGYTF.

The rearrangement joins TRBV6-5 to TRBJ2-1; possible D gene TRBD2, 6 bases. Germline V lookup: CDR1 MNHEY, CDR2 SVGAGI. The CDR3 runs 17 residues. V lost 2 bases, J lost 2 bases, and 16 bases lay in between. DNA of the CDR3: TGTGCCAGCAGTTACCGGCGGCAGCGGGCAACCTACAATGAGCAGTTCTTC. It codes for CASSYRRQRATYNEQFF.

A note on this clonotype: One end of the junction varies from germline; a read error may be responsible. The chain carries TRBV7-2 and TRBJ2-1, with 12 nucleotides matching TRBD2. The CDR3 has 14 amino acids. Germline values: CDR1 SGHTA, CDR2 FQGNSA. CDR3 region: CAGSPISSGRGKFF. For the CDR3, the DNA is TGTGCCGGCAGCCCGATCTCTAGCGGGAGGGGTAAGTTCTTC.